Following are 18 T cell receptor beta chains from one sample sequenced in a study of blood T cell repertoires in COVID-19. Repertoires were generated with immunoSEQ multiplex PCR, while TCRdb's copy carries only in-frame clones and drops some. The data show about 130,000 clones, 80% to 90% seen once. Material: peripheral blood. The receptors were gathered from a human donor in a cohort sampled during active COVID-19.

The gene calls are TRBV6-1 and TRBJ2-7; D perhaps matches TRBD1 (6 bases). V lost 1 base and J lost 4, with 14 bases in between. There are 15 residues in the CDR3. Germline V gene sequence: CDR1 MNHNS, CDR2 SASEGT. This chain's CDR3 is CASSEVQGPPYEQYF. CDR3 in DNA: TGTGCCAGCAGTGAAGTCCAGGGGCCACCATACGAGCAGTACTTC.

CDR3 nucleotide sequence: TGTGCCAGCAGCCAACGAGCTGGCTACGAGCAGTACTTC. It encodes CASSQRAGYEQYF. The J gene is TRBJ2-7, the V gene TRBV16; D remains ambiguous. CDR3 size: 13 residues. Germline assignment: CDR1 KGHSY and CDR2 FQNENV. V was clipped by 2 bases and J by 3 bases, with 8 bases between them.

The genes are TRBV4-1 and TRBJ2-1; 11 bases agree with TRBD1. Trimming at V came to 8 bases and at J to 4 bases, leaving 13 bases not matched to a gene. Germline V gene data show CDR1 as MGHRA and CDR2 as YSYEKL. This CDR3 spans 17 amino acids. For the CDR3, the DNA is TGCGCCAGCCGGATAGGAACGGGACAGGGGGGATACAATGAGCAGTTCTTC. Amino acids: CASRIGTGQGGYNEQFF.

The chain employs TRBV6-6 and TRBJ1-5, with D hard to call. Germline CDR1 and CDR2: MNHNY and SVGAGI (reference sequence). The ends were cut back, 4 bases at V and 6 bases at J, with 7 bases in the middle. CDR3 length: 12 residues. The CDR3 bases are TGTGCCAGCAGTTCCCCCGGTCAGCCCCAGCATTTT. It translates to CASSSPGQPQHF.

The V and J genes are TRBV10-1 and TRBJ2-7; TRBD2 might be the D (5 bases). The germline V gene has CDR1 WNHNN and CDR2 SYGVQD (reference sequence). The CDR3 consists of 13 residues. V was shortened by 5 bases and J by 7 bases, with 15 bases between the two germline ends. This CDR3 reads CASSILPSGEQYF. The CDR3 nucleotides are TGCGCCAGCAGTATTCTCCCATCGGGGGAGCAGTACTTC.

This clone has a single count. This rearrangement joins TRBV6-5 to TRBJ1-1; weak D call: TRBD1 (6 bases). This CDR3 contains 13 residues. In germline, CDR1 is MNHEY, CDR2 SVGAGI. V lost 6 bases, J lost 5 bases, and 13 bases lay in between. CDR3 residues: CASSPVGGTEAFF. The DNA of the CDR3 is TGTGCCAGCAGCCCGGTAGGGGGAACTGAAGCTTTCTTT.

V is TRBV29-1 and J is TRBJ1-1; D uncertain. Germline V gene lookup returns CDR1 SQVTM and CDR2 ANQGSEA. Trimming took 8 bases from V and 4 from J, leaving 20 bases between them. This CDR3 has 14 amino acids. The CDR3 region has the DNA TGCAGCTCCTCCGAGAGCGGGAGGTTCACTGAAGCTTTCTTT. The encoded protein is CSSSESGRFTEAFF.

The V gene is TRBV20-1, the J gene TRBJ2-7, with D tentatively TRBD2 (5 bases). V was shortened by 5 bases and J by 5 bases, with 10 bases between the two germline ends. The CDR3 runs 11 residues. Per the germline V gene, CDR1 is DFQATT and CDR2 is SNEGSKA (reference sequence). The chain's CDR3 is CSAGLADEQYF. CDR3 in DNA: TGCAGTGCTGGTCTAGCCGACGAGCAGTACTTC.

The chain uses TRBV5-6 and TRBJ2-5, with 7 bases aligning to TRBD1. CDR3 size: 14 residues. J gave up 4 bases and V 2 bases, and 5 bases lay outside the gene matches. Germline V gene lookup returns CDR1 SGHDT and CDR2 YYEEEE. The CDR3 spells CASSFSDRAETQYF. The CDR3 DNA reads TGTGCCAGCAGCTTCTCCGACAGGGCAGAGACCCAGTACTTC.

This chain's CDR3 is CASSVSGQETQYF. CDR3 nucleotides: TGTGCCAGTAGTGTTAGCGGCCAAGAGACCCAGTACTTC. The V gene is TRBV19, the J gene TRBJ2-5; weak D call: TRBD2 (6 bases). V lost 5 bases, J lost 1 base, and 8 bases lay in between. The CDR3 is 13 residues long. The germline CDR1 and CDR2 sequences are LNHDA and SQIVND (reference sequence).

The chain is built from TRBV6-6 and TRBJ1-5; D unresolved. The CDR3 is 16 residues long. The germline CDR1 and CDR2 sequences are MNHNY and SVGAGI (reference sequence). The V and J ends lost 1 base and 0 bases respectively, with 10 bases between them. CDR3 in amino acids: CASSYFPKNSNQPQHF. CDR3 nucleotides: TGTGCCAGCAGTTACTTTCCTAAAAATAGCAATCAGCCCCAGCATTTT.

The chain couples TRBV27 to TRBJ1-1; 8 bases match TRBD1. V lost 3 bases and J lost 1; bases outside the gene matches: 4. The CDR3 extends over 15 amino acids. Germline V gene sequence: CDR1 MNHEY, CDR2 SMNVEV (reference sequence). The chain's CDR3 is CASSFSGGRNTEAFF. For the CDR3, the DNA is TGTGCCAGCAGTTTCTCAGGGGGCAGGAACACTGAAGCTTTCTTT.

The J gene is TRBJ2-1, the V gene TRBV4-2; TRBD2 matches 9 bases. Germline CDR1 is LGHNA and CDR2 is YNFKEQ. V was pared by 1 base and J by 2 bases, with 0 bases of the junction left unmatched. The CDR3 has 15 residues. The CDR3 DNA follows: TGTGCCAGCAGCCAAGGGACTAGCGCCTACAATGAGCAGTTCTTC. Its protein product is CASSQGTSAYNEQFF.

The rearrangement joins TRBV12-5 to TRBJ2-5; tentative D call: TRBD1 (6 bases). In germline, CDR1 is LGHNT, CDR2 FRNRAP. CDR3 size: 13 residues. V lost 1 base and J lost 5, with 8 bases in between. In nucleotides, the CDR3 is TGTGCTAGTGGTTTGGGACAGGAGGAGACCCAGTACTTC. Protein sequence: CASGLGQEETQYF.

This chain connects TRBV18 to TRBJ2-7; 7 bases are shared with TRBD2. V shed 4 bases, J shed 0 bases, and the junction held 6 bases outside the gene matches. Germline CDR1 reads KGHSH; CDR2 reads LQKENI. The CDR3 covers 15 residues. The CDR3 reads CASSRSSGDSYEQYF. The CDR3 DNA reads TGTGCCAGCTCACGCTCTAGCGGAGACTCCTACGAGCAGTACTTC.

V and J are TRBV6-5 and TRBJ1-1; D uncertain. V lost 6 bases, J lost 3 bases, and 17 bases lay in between. There are 15 residues in the CDR3. Germline V gives CDR1 MNHEY, CDR2 SVGAGI. CDR3 in DNA: TGTGCCAGCAGGCCCTCCCCGGGGAGTCACACTGAAGCTTTCTTT. It specifies CASRPSPGSHTEAFF.

This clone has more than one count but fewer than ten. The V gene is TRBV7-2, the J gene TRBJ2-7, with D possibly being TRBD1 (6 bases). CDR1 is SGHTA and CDR2 is FQGNSA in the germline V gene. V lost 1 base, J lost 0 bases, and 10 bases lay in between. The CDR3 has 15 amino acids. DNA for the CDR3: TGTGCCAGCAGCTTAGGACAGGTTGACTCCTACGAGCAGTACTTC. Protein product: CASSLGQVDSYEQYF.

V is TRBV11-3 and J is TRBJ2-1; D possibly corresponds to TRBD1 (6 bases). The CDR3 spans 15 residues. The V end was cut by 5 bases, the J end by 6 bases, with 17 bases between. Germline V gene lookup returns CDR1 SGHNT and CDR2 YENEEA. The CDR3 sequence is CASSLGQSNGNEQFF. The CDR3 coding sequence is TGTGCCAGCAGCCTCGGACAGAGTAATGGCAATGAGCAGTTCTTC.